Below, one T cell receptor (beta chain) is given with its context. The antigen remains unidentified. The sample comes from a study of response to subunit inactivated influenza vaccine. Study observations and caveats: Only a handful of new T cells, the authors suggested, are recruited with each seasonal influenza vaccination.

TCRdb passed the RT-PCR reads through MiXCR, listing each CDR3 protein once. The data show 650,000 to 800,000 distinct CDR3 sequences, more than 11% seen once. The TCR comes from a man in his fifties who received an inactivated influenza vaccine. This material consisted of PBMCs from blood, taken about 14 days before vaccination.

CDR3 sequence (DNA): TGTGCCATCGGCCCCGGGCTCCGATGGGGGAAATCCTACAATGAGCAGTTCTTC. Its translation is CAIGPGLRWGKSYNEQFF. This rearrangement joins TRBV5-5 to TRBJ2-1; D tentatively fits TRBD1 or TRBD2 (5 bases each). The V and J ends lost 9 bases and 1 base respectively, with 26 bases between them. The length of the CDR3 is 18 residues. Germline values: CDR1 SGHKS, CDR2 YYEKEE (reference sequence). Supplemented by reference TRBV5-5 and TRBJ2-1, the full variable domain reads DAGVTQSPTHLIKTRGQQVTLRCSPISGHKSVSWYQQVLGQGPQFIFQYYEKEERGRGNFPDRFSARQFPNYSSELNVNALLLGDSALYLCAIGPGLRWGKSYNEQFFGPGTRLTVL.